Listed below are T cell receptor beta chains from one sample, sequenced in a study of shared clonotypes between healthy human individuals. This table comes from immunoSEQ multiplex PCR, and its TCRdb copy is limited to in-frame clones, with some not included. The table has roughly 1,000,000 clones, about four fifths seen once. The sequencing input was memory CD4+ T cells from PBMCs. The receptors come from a man younger than 30 in good health. Some clones in this sample may be carry-over from other donors' samples. CDR3s include the opening cysteine and the closing phenylalanine or tryptophan. The order of the fields is clone size, D gene, V gene, J gene, CDR3 protein, CDR3 DNA. D genes are given only for firm matches. Part of the rows lack a size; the others show once, few, many or a class for expanded clones.

.,TRBD1,TRBV27,TRBJ2-7,CASQRDRGYEQYF,TGTGCCAGCCAACGGGACAGGGGCTACGAGCAGTACTTC
.,.,TRBV5-1,TRBJ2-1,CASSSMRDRSDEQFF,TGCGCCAGCAGCTCGATGCGGGATCGGTCGGATGAGCAGTTCTTC
few,.,TRBV5-1,TRBJ1-2,CASSGADYTHGYTF,TGCGCCAGCAGCGGGGCCGACTACACCCATGGCTACACCTTC
.,TRBD2,TRBV28,TRBJ2-3,CASSLTSGTDTQYF,TGTGCCAGCAGTTTGACTAGCGGAACAGATACGCAGTATTTT
.,.,TRBV5-4,TRBJ1-1,CASTRSPFGGGNTEAFF,TGTGCCAGCACCCGCAGTCCTTTCGGCGGGGGGAACACTGAAGCTTTCTTT
.,TRBD2,TRBV7-2,TRBJ2-1,CASSLGVTSGLDEQFF,TGTGCCAGCAGCCTAGGGGTGACTAGCGGGTTGGATGAGCAGTTCTTC
.,TRBD1,TRBV6-1,TRBJ2-3,CASSGLRGTGDGDTQYF,TGTGCCAGCAGTGGCCTCAGAGGGACAGGGGATGGAGATACGCAGTATTTT
once,TRBD1,TRBV7-3,TRBJ2-5,CASSPAGTGEETQYF,TGTGCCAGCAGCCCCGCCGGGACAGGGGAAGAGACCCAGTACTTC
.,TRBD2,TRBV6-4,TRBJ2-7,CASSEVAGGAYEQYF,TGTGCCAGCAGTGAAGTAGCGGGAGGTGCCTACGAGCAGTACTTC
.,.,TRBV7-6,TRBJ1-4,CASSLALGGTNEKLFF,TGTGCCAGCAGCTTAGCCCTCGGAGGGACTAATGAAAAACTGTTTTTT
.,.,TRBV6-5,TRBJ2-7,CASSRGYEQYF,TGTGCCAGCAGCAGGGGCTACGAGCAGTACTTC
.,.,TRBV29-1,TRBJ1-1,CSSRGGTNTEAFF,TGCAGCTCGCGGGGCGGGACGAACACTGAAGCTTTCTTT
.,TRBD2,TRBV11-2,TRBJ2-4,CASSSLLAGGRNIQYF,TGTGCCAGCAGCTCCCTCCTAGCGGGAGGAAGAAACATTCAGTACTTC
.,.,TRBV28,TRBJ2-5,CASSLGGQSSQYF,TGTGCCAGCAGTTTAGGAGGGCAATCCTCCCAGTACTTC
.,.,TRBV9,TRBJ2-3,CASSVSRADTQYF,TGTGCCAGCAGCGTATCAAGGGCGGATACGCAGTATTTT
.,.,TRBV5-1,TRBJ2-4,CASSLGALGKNIQYF,TGCGCCAGCAGCTTAGGGGCGTTAGGCAAAAACATTCAGTACTTC
.,TRBD1,TRBV9,TRBJ1-1,CASSKLWGTGNTEAFF,TGTGCCAGCAGCAAACTCTGGGGGACAGGGAACACTGAAGCTTTCTTT
.,.,TRBV21-1,TRBJ1-1,CASSKRTLPRRKNTEAFF,TGTGCCAGCAGCAAACGGACACTACCACGTAGGAAGAACACTGAAGCTTTCTTT
.,TRBD2,TRBV5-1,TRBJ2-1,CASSPNPPGLGYEQFF,TGCGCCAGCAGCCCAAACCCCCCGGGACTAGGCTATGAGCAGTTCTTC
.,.,TRBV19,TRBJ2-2,CASSIRERNTGELFF,TGTGCCAGTAGTATCCGGGAGCGGAACACCGGGGAGCTGTTTTTT
once,TRBD1,TRBV28,TRBJ2-5,CASSLPGQRKTQYF,TGTGCCAGCAGCTTACCGGGACAGAGAAAGACCCAGTACTTC
.,.,TRBV7-3,TRBJ2-2,CASSPLPPFSGVGTGELFF,TGTGCCAGCAGCCCCTTACCCCCCTTCTCGGGAGTGGGCACCGGGGAGCTGTTTTTT
.,.,TRBV2,TRBJ2-1,CASSGGGAYNEQFF,TGTGCCAGCAGTGGGGGCGGGGCGTACAATGAGCAGTTCTTC
.,TRBD1,TRBV18,TRBJ2-1,CASSPPLGQGASNEQFF,TGTGCCAGCTCACCCCCCCTAGGACAGGGGGCCTCCAATGAGCAGTTCTTC
.,TRBD1,TRBV5-8,TRBJ2-3,CASSPTRGDRGTDTQYF,TGTGCCAGCAGCCCGACCCGGGGGGACAGGGGCACAGATACGCAGTATTTT
few,.,TRBV18,TRBJ2-5,CASSPGRETQYF,TGTGCCAGCTCACCAGGGAGGGAGACCCAGTACTTC
.,TRBD1,TRBV7-9,TRBJ2-3,CASSPTGGTDTQYF,TGTGCCAGCAGCCCGACAGGGGGCACAGATACGCAGTATTTT
.,.,TRBV10-2,TRBJ1-1,CASNQALFTEAFF,TGCGCCAGCAACCAGGCCCTATTCACTGAAGCTTTCTTT
.,.,TRBV28,TRBJ1-2,CASSLGKTAKRYGYTF,TGTGCCAGCTCCCTGGGAAAGACCGCGAAACGCTATGGCTACACCTTC
.,.,TRBV18,TRBJ1-1,CASSPTWGNTEAFF,TGTGCCAGCTCACCGACTTGGGGCAACACTGAAGCTTTCTTT
.,TRBD1,TRBV7-8,TRBJ2-3,CASSLRPTGGDTQYF,TGTGCCAGCAGCCTACGACCCACAGGGGGAGATACGCAGTATTTT